This TCR beta chain was obtained from a study of T cells in Graves' hyperthyroidism and ophthalmopathy (dated by TCRdb to about 2019). About the full investigation: Peripheral blood samples were taken at initial diagnosis, before any treatment was given. A discovery cohort of about a hundred patients, fewer than 50 with Graves' ophthalmopathy and approximately 57 with stable Graves' hyperthyroidism, was used to find distinguishing TCR V-J signatures. An independent validation cohort of under 20 hyperthyroidism patients and over 15 patients who later progressed to ophthalmopathy tested prospective prediction of ophthalmopathy. The approximately 90 discovery patients were divided at random into training and test sets in a 7:3 ratio. In addition, the study compared T-cell repertoires in thyroid tissue and in blood from roughly six Graves' hyperthyroidism patients. Once sampling was done, hyperthyroidism patients were given methimazole at a starting dose of 30 mg daily, whereas ophthalmopathy patients were given high-dose intravenous methylprednisolone. TCR Vbeta CDR3 sequencing of approximately 140 peripheral blood samples (approximately 44 ophthalmopathy, around 80 hyperthyroidism and around 17 progressor patients) is reported in the paper. Study-level results and caveats: Sample size was not statistically predetermined, and investigators were not blinded to group allocation. Most expanded thyroid clonotypes (frequency above 0.001) were also found in blood, which suggests that blood repertoires may mirror thyroid immune responses. A 13 V-J signature model separated ophthalmopathy from stable hyperthyroidism, with roughly 88% sensitivity and roughly 81% specificity in cross-validation and 80%/75% in testing. In validation, the model predicted progression to ophthalmopathy a median of 6.5 months before onset, with around 70% sensitivity and about 75% specificity.

This clonotype appeared many times. Its antigen is not yet known. Base qualities are missing; no much larger clone stands one base away. The TCR beta CDR3 regions were amplified from RNA transcripts. The TCR CDR3 was subjected to a first round of RT-PCR using the HTBI primer set and the Qiagen OneStep RT-PCR kit. Libraries were constructed in a second round of multiplex PCR, after which size selection and purification were carried out. The libraries were sequenced on an Illumina HiSeq2000 using paired-end 100 bp reads. From the authors' description of their analysis: SOAPnuke was used to process the raw data, throwing out any read that contained adapters or uncalled bases, had a mean Phred below 15, or lacked an exact constant-primer or identifier match. High-quality paired reads were merged using COPE v1.2.5, and each unique nucleotide sequence was defined as a clonotype. MiTCR v1.1 was used to align the clonotypes against IMGT TRBV, TRBD and TRBJ reference segments. Only V-J combinations with frequency above 0.0001, covering about 99% of repertoires, were analysed. The TCS score was defined as the ratio of F50 (clonal expansion) to E x V (chaos), calculated using BLOSUM62-based TCRdist between CDR3 peptides within each V-J. Welch's t-statistics and random forest reduced 514 V-J features to 13, which were used in a naive Bayes classifier (R e1071). TCRdb reran the public reads through fastp at Q25 and MiXCR, keeping productive beta chains. Rows are combined by CDR3 protein, so each entry shows the most common genes and DNA. The V and J calls, along with clone size, are taken from TCRdb and not from the paper's own processing. Here the sample has 400,000 to 550,000 distinct CDR3 sequences; 13% to 15% occur a single time. Of the sample, 15% to 20% falls within the top ten clones.

In the germline V gene (reference sequence), CDR1 corresponds to MNHEY and CDR2 to SMNVEV. The V end loses 2 bases and the J end loses 0 bases, and a stretch of 14 bases separates them. CDR3 length: 17 amino acids, cysteine to phenylalanine. Only the CDR3 portion is preserved as DNA: 51 bases, with reading frame beginning at the first base. A patient counted as having stable Graves' hyperthyroidism if no progression to ophthalmopathy occurred over 18 months of follow-up. Hyperthyroidism patients were aged 18 to 65 years and newly diagnosed, with disease duration of less than 2 months. Any patient with an uncontrolled infection, another autoimmune disease, pregnancy or lactation was excluded. Clinical symptoms, serum thyroxine and TRAb, thyroid ultrasound, and orbital computed tomography formed the basis for the diagnoses. PBMCs were isolated from roughly 10 ml of fresh peripheral blood by Ficoll-Paque density gradient centrifugation. Trizol reagent was used to extract total RNA, and RNA quality was then checked on an Agilent 2100 Bioanalyzer.

The V gene is TRBV27 and the J gene is TRBJ2-1; a tentative D match to TRBD1 spans 5 bases. This receptor was taken from a woman aged 18-30 years with Graves' hyperthyroidism. What was sequenced was blood. The CDR3 region reads CASSLLRTMSSYNEQFF. The sequenced DNA is TGTGCCAGCAGTTTACTCAGGACAATGAGCTCCTACAATGAGCAGTTCTTC.